These 3 T cell receptor beta chains originate from one sample sequenced in a study of cytomegalovirus exposure and HLA in healthy donors. Primers for the PCR totalled 60 Vbeta and 13 Jbeta. TCRdb's table, derived via immunoSEQ multiplex PCR, lists solely in-frame clones and lacks some. The table includes 95,000 to 150,000 clones, around 66% detected once. Sample: PBMCs. Every receptor here comes from a woman in her thirties or forties in good health and CMV-seropositive.

The DNA for the CDR3 is TGCGCCAGCAGCATGGATACAGGGGTAATTGGCTACACCTTC. Its protein product is CASSMDTGVIGYTF. The rearrangement joins TRBV5-1 to TRBJ1-2, with 7 bases aligning to TRBD1. The CDR3 consists of 14 residues. Trimming removed 4 bases from V and 7 bases from J; junction bases left unmatched: 10. Looked up from germline, CDR1 is SGHRS and CDR2 is YFSETQ. The full variable domain, rest sourced from reference TRBV5-1 and TRBJ1-2, is KAGVTQTPRYLIKTRGQQVTLSCSPISGHRSVSWYQQTPGQGLQFLFEYFSETQRNKGNFPGRFSGRQFSNSRSEMNVSTLELGDSALYLCASSMDTGVIGYTFGSGTRLTVV.

The chain links TRBV7-8 to TRBJ1-1; D is undetermined. Trimming removed 4 bases at V and 4 bases at J, with 4 bases between. The germline CDR1 and CDR2 sequences are SGHVS and FQNEAQ. This CDR3 has 11 amino acids. CDR3 sequence reads: CASSSRTEAFF. The CDR3 DNA reads as TGTGCCAGCAGCTCGCGCACTGAAGCTTTCTTT.

This sequence joins TRBV4-1 and TRBJ2-5; 11 positions match TRBD2. CDR1 is MGHRA, CDR2 YSYEKL, per germline. The J segment lost 2 bases and the V segment lost 1 base, leaving 9 bases of the junction unmatched. The CDR3 is made up of 18 amino acids. The CDR3 spells CASSQGLLAGGLQETQYF. CDR3 DNA sequence: TGCGCCAGCAGCCAAGGTCTCCTAGCGGGGGGACTTCAAGAGACCCAGTACTTC.